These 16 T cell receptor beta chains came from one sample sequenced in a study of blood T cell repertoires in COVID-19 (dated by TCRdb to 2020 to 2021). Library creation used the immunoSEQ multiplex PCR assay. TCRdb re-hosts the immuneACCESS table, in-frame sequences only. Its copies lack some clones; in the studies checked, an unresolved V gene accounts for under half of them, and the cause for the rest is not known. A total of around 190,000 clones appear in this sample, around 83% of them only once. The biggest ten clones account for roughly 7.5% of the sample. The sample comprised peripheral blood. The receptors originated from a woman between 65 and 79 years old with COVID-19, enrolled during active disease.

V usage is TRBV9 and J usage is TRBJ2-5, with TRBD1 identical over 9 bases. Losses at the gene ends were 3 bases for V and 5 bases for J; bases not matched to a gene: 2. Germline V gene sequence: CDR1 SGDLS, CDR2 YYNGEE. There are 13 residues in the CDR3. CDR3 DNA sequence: TGTGCCAGCAGCGCCGGACAGGGGGAGACCCAGTACTTC. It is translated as CASSAGQGETQYF.

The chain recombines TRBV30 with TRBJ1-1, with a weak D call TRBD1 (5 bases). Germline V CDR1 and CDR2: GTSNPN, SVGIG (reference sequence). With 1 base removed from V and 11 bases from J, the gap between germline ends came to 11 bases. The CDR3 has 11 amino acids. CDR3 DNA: TGTGCCTGGAGTGGGGGGGTAGGGGCTTTCTTT. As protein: CAWSGGVGAFF.

The CDR3 region has the DNA TGCAGTGCCAGTAGGGAGACAGGGGGCGTTGGTACTGAAGCTTTCTTT. Protein: CSASRETGGVGTEAFF. The rearrangement uses TRBV20-1 and TRBJ1-1, with 10 bases that match TRBD1. V dropped 6 bases and J dropped 5; count of bases not matched to a gene: 15. The CDR3 consists of 16 residues. The V gene's germline CDR1 is DFQATT and CDR2 SNEGSKA (reference sequence).

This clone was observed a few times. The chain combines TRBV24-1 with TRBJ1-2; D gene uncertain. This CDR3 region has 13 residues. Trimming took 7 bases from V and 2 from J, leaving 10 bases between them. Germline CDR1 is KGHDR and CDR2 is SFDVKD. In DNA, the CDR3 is TGTGCCACCAGCTCGACAACCAACTATGGCTACACCTTC. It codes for CATSSTTNYGYTF.

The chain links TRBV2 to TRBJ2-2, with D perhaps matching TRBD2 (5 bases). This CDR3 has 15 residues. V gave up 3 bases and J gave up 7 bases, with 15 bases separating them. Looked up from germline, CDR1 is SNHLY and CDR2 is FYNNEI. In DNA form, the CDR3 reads TGTGCCAGCAGTGAGACAATTCGGGGTATCGGGGAGCTGTTTTTT. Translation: CASSETIRGIGELFF.

The CDR3: CASSFQTGSTDTQYF. In DNA form, the CDR3 reads TGCGCCAGCAGCTTTCAGACAGGGAGCACAGATACGCAGTATTTT. The gene calls are TRBV5-1 and TRBJ2-3; 7 positions match TRBD1. The germline CDR1 and CDR2 sequences are SGHRS and YFSETQ. The CDR3 totals 15 residues. V shed 2 bases, J shed 0 bases, and the junction held 3 bases outside the gene matches. Full variable domain (remainder filled in from reference TRBV5-1 and TRBJ2-3): KAGVTQTPRYLIKTRGQQVTLSCSPISGHRSVSWYQQTPGQGLQFLFEYFSETQRNKGNFPGRFSGRQFSNSRSEMNVSTLELGDSALYLCASSFQTGSTDTQYFGPGTRLTVL.

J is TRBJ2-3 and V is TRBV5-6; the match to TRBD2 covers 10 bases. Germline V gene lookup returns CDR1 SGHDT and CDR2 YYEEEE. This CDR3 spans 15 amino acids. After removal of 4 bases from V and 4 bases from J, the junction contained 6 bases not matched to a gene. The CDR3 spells CASSKAGGTSDTQYF. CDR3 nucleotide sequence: TGTGCCAGCAGCAAAGCGGGAGGGACATCAGATACGCAGTATTTT.

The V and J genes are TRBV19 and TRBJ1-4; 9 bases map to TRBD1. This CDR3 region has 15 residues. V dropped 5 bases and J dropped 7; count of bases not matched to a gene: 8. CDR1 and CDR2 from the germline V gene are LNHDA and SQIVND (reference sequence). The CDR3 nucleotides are TGTGCCAGTAGTGGGACAGGGATAGTTGGTGAAAAACTGTTTTTT. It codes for CASSGTGIVGEKLFF.

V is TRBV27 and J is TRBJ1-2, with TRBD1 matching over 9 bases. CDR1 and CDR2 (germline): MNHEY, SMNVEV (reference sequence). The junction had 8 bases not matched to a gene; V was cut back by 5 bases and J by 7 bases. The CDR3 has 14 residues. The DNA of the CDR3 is TGTGCCAGCAGTACATGGACAGGGGAAAGTGGCTACACCTTC. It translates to CASSTWTGESGYTF.

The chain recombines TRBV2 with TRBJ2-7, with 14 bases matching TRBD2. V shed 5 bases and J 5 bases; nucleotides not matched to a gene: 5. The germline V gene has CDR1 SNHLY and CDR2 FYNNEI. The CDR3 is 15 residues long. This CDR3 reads CASSQPGLAGDEQYF. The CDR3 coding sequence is TGTGCCAGCAGTCAACCGGGACTAGCGGGAGACGAGCAGTACTTC.

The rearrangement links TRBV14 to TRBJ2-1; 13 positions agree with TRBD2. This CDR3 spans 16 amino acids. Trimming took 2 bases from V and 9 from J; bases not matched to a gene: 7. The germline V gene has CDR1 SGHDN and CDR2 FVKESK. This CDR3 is CASSQQTSGRASEQFF. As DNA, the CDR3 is TGTGCCAGCAGCCAACAAACTAGCGGGAGGGCCTCTGAGCAGTTCTTC.

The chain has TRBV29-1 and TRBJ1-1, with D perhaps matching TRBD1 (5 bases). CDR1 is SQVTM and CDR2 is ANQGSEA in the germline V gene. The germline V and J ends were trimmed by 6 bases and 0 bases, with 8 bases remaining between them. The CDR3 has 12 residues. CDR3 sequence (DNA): TGCAGCGTGAGACAGTTGAACACTGAAGCTTTCTTT. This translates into CSVRQLNTEAFF.

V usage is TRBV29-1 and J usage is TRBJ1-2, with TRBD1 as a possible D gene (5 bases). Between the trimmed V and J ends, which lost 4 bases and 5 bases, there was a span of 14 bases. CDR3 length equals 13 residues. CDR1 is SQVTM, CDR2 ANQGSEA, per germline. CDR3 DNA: TGCAGCGTTGGCTCGCAGGGTCCTTATGGCTACACCTTC. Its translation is CSVGSQGPYGYTF.

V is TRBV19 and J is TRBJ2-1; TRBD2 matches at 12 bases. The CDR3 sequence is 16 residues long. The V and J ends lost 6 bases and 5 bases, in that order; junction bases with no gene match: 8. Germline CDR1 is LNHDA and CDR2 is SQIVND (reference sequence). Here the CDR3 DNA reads TGTGCCAGTAGCCTAGTCGGACTAGCGGGACACAATGAGCAGTTCTTC. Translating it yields CASSLVGLAGHNEQFF.

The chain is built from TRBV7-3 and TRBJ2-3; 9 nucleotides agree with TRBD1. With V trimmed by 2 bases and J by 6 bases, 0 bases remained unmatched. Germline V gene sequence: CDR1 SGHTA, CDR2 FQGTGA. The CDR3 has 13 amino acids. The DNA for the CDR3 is TGTGCCAGCAGCTTAGACAGGGGGGATACGCAGTATTTT. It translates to CASSLDRGDTQYF.

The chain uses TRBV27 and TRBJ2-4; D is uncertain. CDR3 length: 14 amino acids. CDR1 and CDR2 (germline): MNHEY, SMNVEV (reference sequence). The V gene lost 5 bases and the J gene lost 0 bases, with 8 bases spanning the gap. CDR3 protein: CASSASLAKNIQYF. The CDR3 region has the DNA TGTGCCAGCAGTGCTAGTCTAGCCAAAAACATTCAGTACTTC.